This TCR beta chain stems from a study of CD8 T cells in Susac syndrome. V was cut by 5 bases and J by 4 bases, with 14 bases left in between. Germline V CDR1 and CDR2: MGHRA, YSYEKL. The CDR3 spans 14 residues. Random hexamers served to reverse transcribe roughly 0.45 to 1 ug RNA. With immunoSEQ multiplex PCR, TCR beta CDR3 was amplified across 54 Vbeta and 13 Jbeta. TCRdb recomputed calls from the immunoSEQ multiplex PCR reads with MiXCR, one row per CDR3 protein. The sample yields approximately 180,000 distinct CDR3 sequences, approximately 95% seen once. CD8+ and CD4+ T cells taken from blood had their TCR beta sequenced. TEMRA cells underwent FACS enrichment and CD8+ and CD4+ T cells underwent negative isolation.

Sequencing used CD4+ T cells from PBMCs. The chain couples TRBV4-1 to TRBJ1-1; possibly TRBD1 for D (5 bases). This sequence was found in a human donor with multiple sclerosis. The CDR3 DNA reads TGCGCCAGCAGCTCCCGGGCAGGGACCACTGAAGCTTTCTTT. As protein: CASSSRAGTTEAFF.